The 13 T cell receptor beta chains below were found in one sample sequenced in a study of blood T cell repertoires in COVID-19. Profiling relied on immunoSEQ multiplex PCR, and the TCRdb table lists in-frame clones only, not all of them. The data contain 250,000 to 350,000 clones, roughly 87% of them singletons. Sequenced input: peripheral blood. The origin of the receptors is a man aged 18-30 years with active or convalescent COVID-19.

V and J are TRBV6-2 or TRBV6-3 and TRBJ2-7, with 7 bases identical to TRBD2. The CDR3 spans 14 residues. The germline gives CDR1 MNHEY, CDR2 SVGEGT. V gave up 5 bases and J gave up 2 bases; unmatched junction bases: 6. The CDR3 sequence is CASSMWGGPYEQYF. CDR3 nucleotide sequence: TGTGCCAGCAGTATGTGGGGGGGTCCCTACGAGCAGTACTTC.

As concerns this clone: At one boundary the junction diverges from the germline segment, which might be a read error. CDR3 in amino acids: CASSHRVLSRVSF. CDR3 nucleotides: TGTGCCAGCAGCCACAGGGTCCTGAGCAGGGTCTCCTTC. V gene TRBV3-1 (or the pseudogene TRBV3-2) combines with J gene TRBJ2-4; D might be TRBD1 (5 bases). The CDR3 contains 13 residues. Germline assignment: CDR1 LGHDT and CDR2 YNNKEL (reference sequence).

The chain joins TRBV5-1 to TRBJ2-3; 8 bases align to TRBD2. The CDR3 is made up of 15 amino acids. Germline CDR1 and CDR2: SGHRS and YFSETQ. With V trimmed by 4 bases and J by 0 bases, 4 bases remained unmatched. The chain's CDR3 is CASSTPSGSTDTQYF. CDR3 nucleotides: TGCGCCAGCAGCACCCCTAGCGGGAGCACAGATACGCAGTATTTT.

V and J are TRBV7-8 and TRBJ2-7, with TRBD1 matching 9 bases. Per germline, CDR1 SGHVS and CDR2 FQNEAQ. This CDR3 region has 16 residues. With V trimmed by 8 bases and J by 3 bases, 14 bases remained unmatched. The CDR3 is CASFGGWDRANYEQYF. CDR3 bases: TGTGCCAGCTTTGGAGGGTGGGACAGGGCTAACTACGAGCAGTACTTC.

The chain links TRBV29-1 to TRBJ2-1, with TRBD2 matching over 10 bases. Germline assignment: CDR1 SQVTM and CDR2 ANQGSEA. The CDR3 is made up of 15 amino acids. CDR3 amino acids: CSGLAGDLSYNEQFF. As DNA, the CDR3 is TGCAGTGGGCTAGCGGGAGACCTCTCCTACAATGAGCAGTTCTTC.

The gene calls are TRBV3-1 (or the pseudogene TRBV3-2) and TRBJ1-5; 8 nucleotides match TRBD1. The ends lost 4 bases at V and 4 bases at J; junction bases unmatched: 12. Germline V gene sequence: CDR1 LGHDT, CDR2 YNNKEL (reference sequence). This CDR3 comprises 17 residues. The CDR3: CASSPSNRGKMNQPQHF. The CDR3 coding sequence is TGTGCCAGCAGCCCCTCGAACAGGGGGAAAATGAATCAGCCCCAGCATTTT.

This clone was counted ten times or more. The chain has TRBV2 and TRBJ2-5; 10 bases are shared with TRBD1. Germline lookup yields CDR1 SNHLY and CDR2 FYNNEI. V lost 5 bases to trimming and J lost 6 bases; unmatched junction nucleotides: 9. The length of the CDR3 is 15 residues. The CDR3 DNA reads TGTGCCAGCAGTCCCGGGACAGGGGCATTTAAGACCCAGTACTTC. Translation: CASSPGTGAFKTQYF.

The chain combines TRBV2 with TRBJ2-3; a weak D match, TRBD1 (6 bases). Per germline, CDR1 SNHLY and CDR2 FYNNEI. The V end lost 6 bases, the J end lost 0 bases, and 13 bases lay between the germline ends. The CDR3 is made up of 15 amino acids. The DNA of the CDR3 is TGTGCCAGCAGCTTGGACAGACATAGCACAGATACGCAGTATTTT. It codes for CASSLDRHSTDTQYF.

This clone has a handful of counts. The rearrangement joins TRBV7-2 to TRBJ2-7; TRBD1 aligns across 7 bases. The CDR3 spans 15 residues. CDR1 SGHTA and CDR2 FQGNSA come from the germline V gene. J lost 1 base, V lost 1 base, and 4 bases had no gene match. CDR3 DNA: TGTGCCAGCAGCTTAGAAGGCAGGGGGTCCTACGAGCAGTACTTC. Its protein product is CASSLEGRGSYEQYF.

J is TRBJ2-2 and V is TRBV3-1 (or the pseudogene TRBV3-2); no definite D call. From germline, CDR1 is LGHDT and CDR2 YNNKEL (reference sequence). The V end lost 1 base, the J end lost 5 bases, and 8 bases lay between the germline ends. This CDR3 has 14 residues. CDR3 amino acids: CASSQAQETGELFF. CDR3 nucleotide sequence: TGTGCCAGCAGCCAAGCCCAGGAAACCGGGGAGCTGTTTTTT.

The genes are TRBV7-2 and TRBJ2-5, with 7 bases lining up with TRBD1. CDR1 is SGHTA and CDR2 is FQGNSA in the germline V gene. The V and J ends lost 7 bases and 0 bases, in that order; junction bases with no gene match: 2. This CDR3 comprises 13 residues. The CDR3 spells CASTTGNQETQYF. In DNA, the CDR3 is TGTGCCAGCACGACAGGGAACCAAGAGACCCAGTACTTC. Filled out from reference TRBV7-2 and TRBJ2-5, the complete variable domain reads GAGVSQSPSNKVTEKGKDVELRCDPISGHTALYWYRQSLGQGLEFLIYFQGNSAPDKSGLPSDRFSAERTGGSVSTLTIQRTQQEDSAVYLCASTTGNQETQYFGPGTRLLVL.

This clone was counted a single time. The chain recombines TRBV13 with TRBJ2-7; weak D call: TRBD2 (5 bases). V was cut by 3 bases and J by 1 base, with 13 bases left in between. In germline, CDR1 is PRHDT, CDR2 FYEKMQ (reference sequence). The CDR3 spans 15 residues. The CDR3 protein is CASSFGETRSYEQYF. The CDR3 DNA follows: TGTGCCAGCAGCTTCGGGGAAACTAGATCCTACGAGCAGTACTTC. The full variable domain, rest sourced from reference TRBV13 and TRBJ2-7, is AAGVIQSPRHLIKEKRETATLKCYPIPRHDTVYWYQQGPGQDPQFLISFYEKMQSDKGSIPDRFSAQQFSDYHSELNMSSLELGDSALYFCASSFGETRSYEQYFGPGTRLTVT.

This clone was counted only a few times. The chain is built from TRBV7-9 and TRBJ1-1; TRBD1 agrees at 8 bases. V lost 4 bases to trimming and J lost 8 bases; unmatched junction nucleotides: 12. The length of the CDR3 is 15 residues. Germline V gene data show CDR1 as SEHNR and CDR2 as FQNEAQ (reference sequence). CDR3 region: CASSSGKRQGPEAFF. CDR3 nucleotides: TGTGCCAGCAGCTCCGGTAAGAGACAGGGGCCAGAAGCTTTCTTT.